This entry is about one TCR beta chain. The sample comes from a study of control samples from healthy donors and cancer patients. Profiled with immunoSEQ multiplex PCR; TCRdb holds only in-frame clones, not every one. The sample lists 100,000 to 120,000 clones, 70% to 85% seen once, with about 7% in the top ten. The germline gives CDR1 MNHEY, CDR2 SMNVEV (reference sequence). The CDR3 length is 17 residues. J gave up 6 bases and V 5 bases, and 15 bases lay outside the gene matches. What was sequenced was blood. The clonotype originates from a man aged 18 to 30 in good health. The chain employs TRBV27 and TRBJ2-1; 8 positions match TRBD2. The CDR3: CASSLEGDGGASNEQFF. The CDR3 DNA follows: TGTGCCAGCAGTCTGGAGGGAGACGGGGGGGCCTCCAATGAGCAGTTCTTC.